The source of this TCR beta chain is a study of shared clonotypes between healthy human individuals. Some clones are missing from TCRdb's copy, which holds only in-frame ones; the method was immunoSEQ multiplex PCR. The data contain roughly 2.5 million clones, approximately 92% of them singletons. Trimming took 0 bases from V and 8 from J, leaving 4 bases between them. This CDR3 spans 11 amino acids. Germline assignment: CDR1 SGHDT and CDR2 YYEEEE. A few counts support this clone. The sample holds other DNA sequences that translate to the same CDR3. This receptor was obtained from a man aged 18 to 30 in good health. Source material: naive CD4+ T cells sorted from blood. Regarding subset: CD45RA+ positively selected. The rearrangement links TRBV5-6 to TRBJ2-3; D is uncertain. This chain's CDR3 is CASSLEGTQYF. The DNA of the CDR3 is TGTGCCAGCAGCTTGGAGGGTACGCAGTATTTT.